Following are 28 T cell receptor beta chains from one sample sequenced in a study of T cell responses to AZD1222 COVID-19 vaccine. Clones were sequenced by immunoSEQ multiplex PCR, and TCRdb holds only the in-frame ones, with some missing. The table lists around 130,000 clones, over 75% of them singletons, with more than 5.5% in the top ten. The sample here was peripheral blood, taken 28 days after the second AZD1222 dose. The origin of the receptors is an adult who received the AZD1222 COVID-19 vaccine.

This chain connects TRBV3-1 (or the pseudogene TRBV3-2) to TRBJ2-3; a possible D gene is TRBD1 (5 bases). The germline V gene encodes CDR1 LGHDT and CDR2 YNNKEL (reference sequence). This CDR3 spans 18 amino acids. Trimming pared 8 bases from V and 2 bases from J, leaving 26 bases between. CDR3 sequence reads: CASSPCDGKGAHTDTQYF. CDR3 sequence (DNA): TGTGCCAGCTCCCCCTGTGACGGAAAAGGGGCCCACACAGATACGCAGTATTTT.

The chain carries TRBV21-1 and TRBJ2-5. TRBV21-1 is a pseudogene segment. CDR3 length: 13 amino acids. The CDR3 spells CASIERDAETQYF. CDR3 bases: TGTGCCAGCATCGAAAGGGACGCGGAGACCCAGTACTTC.

This chain links TRBV19 with TRBJ2-7; D remains ambiguous. With 0 bases removed from V and 2 bases from J, the gap between germline ends came to 11 bases. Germline loops: CDR1 LNHDA, CDR2 SQIVND (reference sequence). The CDR3 loop spans 15 amino acids. CDR3 loop: CASSIDQGPTYEQYF. CDR3 nucleotides: TGTGCCAGTAGTATAGATCAAGGCCCCACCTACGAGCAGTACTTC. The full variable domain, completed using reference TRBV19 and TRBJ2-7, is DGGITQSPKYLFRKEGQNVTLSCEQNLNHDAMYWYRQDPGQGLRLIYYSQIVNDFQKGDIAEGYSVSREKKESFPLTVTSAQKNPTAFYLCASSIDQGPTYEQYFGPGTRLTVT.

The CDR3 spells CASRRGVLYGYTF. The CDR3 bases are TGTGCCAGCAGGAGGGGGGTTTTATATGGCTACACCTTC. The V and J genes are TRBV12-3 or TRBV12-4 and TRBJ1-2; perhaps TRBD1 as D (6 bases). V was shortened by 6 bases and J by 5 bases, with 13 bases between the two germline ends. The CDR3 runs to 13 residues.

V gene TRBV4-1 combines with J gene TRBJ1-4; TRBD1 agrees at 10 bases. Germline values: CDR1 MGHRA, CDR2 YSYEKL. The CDR3 contains 12 residues. J was trimmed by 13 bases and V by 6 bases; bases with no gene match: 5. The CDR3 spells CASREGQGTLFF. The CDR3 DNA follows: TGCGCCAGCAGGGAGGGACAGGGGACACTGTTTTTT.

V gene TRBV4-3 combines with J gene TRBJ2-7, with 14 bases lining up with TRBD2. Germline V lookup: CDR1 LGHNA, CDR2 YSLEER. V shed 4 bases, J shed 9 bases, and the junction held 5 bases outside the gene matches. This CDR3 contains 14 residues. This chain's CDR3 is CASSLGLAGAVQYF. CDR3 DNA sequence: TGCGCCAGCAGCCTGGGACTAGCGGGGGCCGTGCAGTACTTC.

The rearrangement joins TRBV5-1 to TRBJ2-1; 12 bases are a match to TRBD2. The CDR3 loop spans 16 amino acids. Germline CDR1 is SGHRS and CDR2 is YFSETQ. Trimming at V came to 1 base and at J to 12 bases, leaving 11 bases not matched to a gene. The CDR3 spells CASSLMSSGRAQGQFF. CDR3 nucleotide sequence: TGCGCCAGCAGCTTGATGTCTAGCGGGAGGGCGCAGGGGCAGTTCTTC.

This rearrangement joins TRBV7-2 to TRBJ2-1; 8 bases align to TRBD2. The CDR3 is 14 amino acids. In germline, CDR1 is SGHTA, CDR2 FQGNSA. V shed 5 bases, J shed 5 bases, and the junction held 5 bases outside the gene matches. DNA for the CDR3: TGTGCCAGCAGCGAGAGCGGGGGAAACAATGAGCAGTTCTTC. Translating gives CASSESGGNNEQFF.

V usage is TRBV7-2 and J usage is TRBJ1-3, with D perhaps TRBD1 (5 bases). CDR3 length equals 17 residues. Germline loops: CDR1 SGHTA, CDR2 FQGNSA. V was trimmed by 4 bases and J by 0 bases, leaving 16 bases between them. CDR3 sequence reads: CASSSNRGSSSGNTIYF. The CDR3 DNA sequence: TGTGCCAGCAGCTCCAACCGGGGCTCTAGCTCTGGAAACACCATATATTTT. The variable domain in full, with the rest retrieved from reference TRBV7-2 and TRBJ1-3, is GAGVSQSPSNKVTEKGKDVELRCDPISGHTALYWYRQSLGQGLEFLIYFQGNSAPDKSGLPSDRFSAERTGGSVSTLTIQRTQQEDSAVYLCASSSNRGSSSGNTIYFGEGSWLTVV.

This chain joins TRBV28 and TRBJ1-5, with D perhaps matching TRBD1 (5 bases). CDR3 length: 13 amino acids. Trimming cost V 7 bases and J 5 bases, with 12 bases left between them. In germline, CDR1 is MDHEN, CDR2 SYDVKM. Written as DNA, the CDR3 is TGTGCCAGCACCCGGGACTCTCATCAGCCCCAGCATTTT. Protein product: CASTRDSHQPQHF.

V gene TRBV5-4 combines with J gene TRBJ2-3, with D possibly matching TRBD2 (6 bases). V lost 4 bases to trimming and J lost 3 bases, with 15 bases between them. The germline V gene encodes CDR1 SGHNT and CDR2 YYREEE (reference sequence). CDR3 length: 15 amino acids. The CDR3 protein is CASSPRGGYTDTQYF. CDR3 DNA sequence: TGTGCCAGCAGCCCCCGGGGAGGCTATACAGATACGCAGTATTTT. The full variable domain, completed using reference TRBV5-4 and TRBJ2-3, is ETGVTQSPTHLIKTRGQQVTLRCSSQSGHNTVSWYQQALGQGPQFIFQYYREEENGRGNFPPRFSGLQFPNYSSELNVNALELDDSALYLCASSPRGGYTDTQYFGPGTRLTVL.

The chain links TRBV4-1 to TRBJ2-1; 14 bases line up with TRBD2. V shed 4 bases, J shed 0 bases, and the junction held 11 bases outside the gene matches. This CDR3 is built from 20 residues. Germline assignment: CDR1 MGHRA and CDR2 YSYEKL. The CDR3 reads CASSPSGLAGGSSSYNEQFF. CDR3 DNA: TGCGCCAGCAGCCCCTCAGGACTAGCGGGAGGCTCAAGCTCCTACAATGAGCAGTTCTTC.

This chain links TRBV6-6 with TRBJ1-6; the D gene is possibly TRBD1 (5 bases). The CDR3 spans 16 residues. From germline, CDR1 is MNHNY and CDR2 SVGAGI (reference sequence). The germline V and J ends were trimmed by 7 bases and 7 bases, with 20 bases remaining between them. The CDR3 loop reads CASINMGRQRNSPLHF. The CDR3 DNA reads as TGTGCCAGCATTAACATGGGCCGACAGAGGAATTCACCCCTCCACTTT.

The chain is built from TRBV6-2 or TRBV6-3 and TRBJ1-2; D remains ambiguous. In germline, CDR1 is MNHEY, CDR2 SVGEGT. The CDR3 totals 14 residues. Trimming stripped 4 bases from V and 2 bases from J, with 11 bases between. CDR3: CASSSAGLNYGYTF. The CDR3 region has the DNA TGTGCCAGCAGTTCAGCGGGATTGAACTATGGCTACACCTTC.

The gene calls are TRBV9 and TRBJ2-1; weak D call: TRBD2 (6 bases). V was clipped by 4 bases and J by 0 bases, with 14 bases between them. Germline V CDR1 and CDR2: SGDLS, YYNGEE. This CDR3 is 16 amino acids long. CDR3 in DNA: TGTGCCAGCAGCCTTGTGGAGGGAAGCTCCTACAATGAGCAGTTCTTC. Amino acids: CASSLVEGSSYNEQFF.

The chain is built from TRBV6-1 and TRBJ1-2; D perhaps matches TRBD1 (5 bases). Per germline, CDR1 MNHNS and CDR2 SASEGT. This CDR3 region has 14 residues. Trimming removed 1 base at V and 3 bases at J, with 9 bases between. CDR3 amino acids: CASSEDQGHYGYTF. CDR3 bases: TGTGCCAGCAGTGAAGACCAGGGACACTATGGCTACACCTTC.

The chain couples TRBV5-1 to TRBJ2-2; 8 nucleotides agree with TRBD2. The CDR3 covers 17 residues. Germline trimming cut 4 bases from V and 11 bases from J; bases unmatched to any gene: 19. Germline assignment: CDR1 SGHRS and CDR2 YFSETQ. The CDR3 nucleotides are TGCGCCAGCAGCCGAGGATCCCAAAGCGGGAGTATTGGAGAGCTGTTTTTT. It is translated as CASSRGSQSGSIGELFF.

The chain recombines TRBV18 with TRBJ1-1, with D possibly being TRBD1 (5 bases). Germline-derived CDR1 and CDR2 are KGHSH and LQKENI. V gave up 3 bases and J gave up 0 bases, with 14 bases separating them. The CDR3 totals 16 residues. CDR3 DNA: TGTGCCAGCTCACCGAAAAGTCCGGGGGTGAACACTGAAGCTTTCTTT. This codes for CASSPKSPGVNTEAFF.

The chain employs TRBV10-3 and TRBJ1-1, with 7 nucleotides matching TRBD1. The CDR3 extends over 13 amino acids. V shed 0 bases, J shed 8 bases, and the junction held 3 bases outside the gene matches. The V gene's germline CDR1 is ENHRY and CDR2 SYGVKD. CDR3 sequence: CAISESTGLEAFF. CDR3 sequence (DNA): TGTGCCATCAGTGAGTCGACAGGGCTCGAAGCTTTCTTT.

The chain combines TRBV5-1 with TRBJ2-2, with 7 bases lining up with TRBD2. V shed 4 bases and J 5 bases; nucleotides not matched to a gene: 8. Germline-derived CDR1 and CDR2 are SGHRS and YFSETQ. This CDR3 comprises 15 residues. CDR3 amino acids: CASSPAGERTGELFF. The CDR3 DNA reads TGCGCCAGCAGCCCGGCGGGGGAGAGGACCGGGGAGCTGTTTTTT. Full variable domain (missing parts from reference TRBV5-1 and TRBJ2-2): KAGVTQTPRYLIKTRGQQVTLSCSPISGHRSVSWYQQTPGQGLQFLFEYFSETQRNKGNFPGRFSGRQFSNSRSEMNVSTLELGDSALYLCASSPAGERTGELFFGEGSRLTVL.

This sequence joins TRBV7-2 and TRBJ2-5, with D possibly being TRBD2 (7 bases). V dropped 1 base and J dropped 4 bases, with 13 bases sitting between them. CDR1 SGHTA and CDR2 FQGNSA come from the germline V gene. The CDR3 spans 15 residues. The CDR3 DNA follows: TGTGCCAGCAGCTTAGGGGGGGGGCTACTAGAGACCCAGTACTTC. It is translated as CASSLGGGLLETQYF.

The V and J genes are TRBV18 and TRBJ1-4; TRBD1 might be the D (5 bases). CDR3 size: 14 residues. Germline CDR1 is KGHSH and CDR2 is LQKENI. The V and J ends lost 2 bases and 7 bases respectively, with 11 bases between them. Here the CDR3 DNA reads TGTGCCAGCTCACCAATGGGGGTTGGTGAAAAACTGTTTTTT. It encodes CASSPMGVGEKLFF.

This clone was observed once. CDR3 amino acids: CASSQAQEYEQYF. The CDR3 DNA follows: TGTGCCAGCAGCCAAGCTCAAGAGTACGAGCAGTACTTC. The V call is TRBV4-2, the J call TRBJ2-7; D gene uncertain. Germline V gene sequence: CDR1 LGHNA, CDR2 YNFKEQ. Trimming took off 1 base at V and 4 bases at J, with 8 bases between the two ends. There are 13 residues in the CDR3.

V is TRBV2 and J is TRBJ2-5; perhaps TRBD2 as D (6 bases). Trimming stripped 8 bases from V and 5 bases from J, with 21 bases between. Germline CDR1 and CDR2: SNHLY and FYNNEI. The CDR3 is made up of 15 amino acids. CDR3 sequence: CASPLRSGSGETQYF. The CDR3, as DNA: TGTGCCAGCCCTCTTAGGTCCGGGAGCGGTGAGACCCAGTACTTC.

This clone was observed many times. The chain recombines TRBV11-2 with TRBJ2-1; 9 positions agree with TRBD2. The CDR3 length is 17 residues. CDR1 SGHAT and CDR2 FQNNGV come from the germline V gene. V lost 0 bases and J lost 4; bases outside the gene matches: 7. CDR3 in amino acids: CASSLDRVAGVYNEQFF. The CDR3 nucleotides read TGTGCCAGCAGCTTAGATCGGGTAGCGGGGGTTTACAATGAGCAGTTCTTC.

V gene TRBV19 combines with J gene TRBJ2-7, with 8 bases identical to TRBD2. The trim removed 3 bases at V and 5 bases at J, leaving 6 bases unmatched. Germline CDR1 reads LNHDA; CDR2 reads SQIVND (reference sequence). This CDR3 comprises 14 residues. The CDR3 sequence is CASSIIAGRNEQYF. The DNA for the CDR3 is TGTGCCAGTAGTATTATAGCGGGACGGAACGAGCAGTACTTC.

Written as DNA, the CDR3 is TGTGCCAGCAGCAAAACAGGGCCTTGGGGCTACACCTTC. Its protein product is CASSKTGPWGYTF. V is TRBV5-6 and J is TRBJ1-2, with D possibly TRBD1 on 6 matching bases. With 4 bases removed from V and 8 bases from J, the gap between germline ends came to 15 bases. From germline, CDR1 is SGHDT and CDR2 YYEEEE. CDR3 length: 13 amino acids.

The chain has TRBV2 and TRBJ2-5; D unresolved. Trimming removed 8 bases from V and 5 bases from J, with 15 bases in between. Germline-derived CDR1 and CDR2 are SNHLY and FYNNEI. There are 13 residues in the CDR3. The CDR3 nucleotides are TGTGCCAGCGTCCCGGAATACGGGGAGACCCAGTACTTC. As protein: CASVPEYGETQYF. The variable domain in full, with the rest retrieved from reference TRBV2 and TRBJ2-5, is EPEVTQTPSHQVTQMGQEVILRCVPISNHLYFYWYRQILGQKVEFLVSFYNNEISEKSEIFDDQFSVERPDGSNFTLKIRSTKLEDSAMYFCASVPEYGETQYFGPGTRLLVL.